The source of this T cell receptor beta chain is a study of cytomegalovirus exposure and HLA in healthy donors. Study context: As an earlier analysis found, 180 million or so T cells yielded 90 million to 140 million unique TCR beta sequences.

The PCR made use of 60 Vbeta and 13 Jbeta primers. Profiled with immunoSEQ multiplex PCR; TCRdb holds only in-frame clones, not every one. The sample includes under 200,000 clones, 75% to 80% of them seen just once. This CDR3 has 18 amino acids. The V end was cut by 10 bases, the J end by 3 bases, with 31 bases between. Specimen: PBMCs. The receptor comes from a woman in her 30s in good health and CMV-seropositive. This sequence joins TRBV23-1 and TRBJ2-7, with a weak D call TRBD2 (5 bases). TRBV23-1 is placed among ORFs of uncertain function. CDR3: CATPPKEAFTEAGYEQYF. The CDR3, as DNA: TGCGCCACCCCCCCAAAGGAGGCCTTCACGGAGGCGGGCTACGAGCAGTACTTC.